The 21 T cell receptor beta chains given below trace back to one sample, sequenced in a study of neoadjuvant anti-PD-1 for oral cavity cancer. The data were produced by immunoSEQ multiplex PCR, yet TCRdb's version contains in-frame clones alone and is incomplete. The sample includes approximately 15,000 clones, about 59% of them seen just once. Sequencing used PBMCs, obtained before nivolumab (anti-PD-1) treatment. The source is a person between 40 and 80 years old with oral cavity squamous cell carcinoma.

The genes are TRBV5-1 and TRBJ2-3, with D uncertain. This CDR3 is built from 13 residues. Germline V gene sequence: CDR1 SGHRS, CDR2 YFSETQ. Trimming shortened V by 5 bases and J by 0 bases, and 7 bases separated the two germline ends. Here the CDR3 reads CASRMDSTDTQYF. CDR3 coding DNA: TGCGCCAGCAGAATGGACAGCACAGATACGCAGTATTTT.

In its sample, this clone was seen a few times. This chain uses TRBV7-6 with TRBJ1-6; D is unclear. Germline V gives CDR1 SGHVS, CDR2 FNYEAQ. The CDR3 extends over 14 amino acids. The V and J ends lost 4 bases and 4 bases respectively, with 8 bases between them. The CDR3 DNA sequence: TGTGCCAGCAGCTCTATACCGTATAATTCACCCCTCCACTTT. It is translated as CASSSIPYNSPLHF. Full variable domain (outside the CDR3, taken from reference TRBV7-6 and TRBJ1-6): GAGVSQSPRYKVTKRGQDVALRCDPISGHVSLYWYRQALGQGPEFLTYFNYEAQQDKSGLPNDRFSAERPEGSISTLTIQRTEQRDSAMYRCASSSIPYNSPLHFGNGTRLTVT.

This chain links TRBV7-8 with TRBJ1-1; possible D gene TRBD1, 5 bases. The CDR3 length is 13 residues. The V gene's germline CDR1 is SGHVS and CDR2 FQNEAQ. Deletions cut 5 bases from V and 7 bases from J, with 14 bases between. CDR3 residues: CASSLGTPSEAFF. The CDR3 DNA is TGTGCCAGCAGCCTCGGGACGCCCAGTGAAGCTTTCTTT.

This sequence joins TRBV19 and TRBJ2-2; D is uncertain. This CDR3 contains 13 residues. The germline gives CDR1 LNHDA, CDR2 SQIVND (reference sequence). Trimming cost V 5 bases and J 3 bases, with 7 bases left between them. CDR3 region: CASSARYTGELFF. The DNA of the CDR3 is TGTGCCAGTAGTGCGAGGTACACCGGGGAGCTGTTTTTT.

This rearrangement joins TRBV4-1 to TRBJ1-1, with D unresolved. The CDR3 consists of 11 residues. From germline, CDR1 is MGHRA and CDR2 YSYEKL. Trimming left V 5 bases short and J 8 bases short, with 9 bases between. CDR3 nucleotide sequence: TGCGCCAGCAGCGCCGGAGGGGAAGCTTTCTTT. Translation: CASSAGGEAFF.

This clone was counted only a few times. CDR3 sequence (DNA): TGTGCCAGTAGTGTGGACCCCGGGGAGCTGTTTTTT. It yields the protein CASSVDPGELFF. This chain uses TRBV19 with TRBJ2-2; D not resolved. The germline gives CDR1 LNHDA, CDR2 SQIVND (reference sequence). With 5 bases removed from V and 6 bases from J, the gap between germline ends came to 7 bases. The length of the CDR3 is 12 residues.

V and J are TRBV11-1 and TRBJ2-3; 8 bases are a match to TRBD2. V gave up 2 bases and J gave up 2 bases; unmatched junction bases: 6. Germline CDR1 SGHAT, CDR2 FQDESV (reference sequence). The CDR3 totals 16 residues. CDR3 region: CASSLRLAGPTDTQYF. CDR3 bases: TGTGCCAGCAGCTTAAGGTTAGCGGGACCCACAGATACGCAGTATTTT.

The chain has TRBV7-2 and TRBJ2-1; TRBD2 matches at 10 bases. Per the germline V gene, CDR1 is SGHTA and CDR2 is FQGNSA. This CDR3 region has 16 residues. Trimming cost V 3 bases and J 8 bases; bases outside gene matches: 10. DNA of the CDR3: TGTGCCAGCAGCTTTGCTTGGAGCGGGGGGGCTTATGAGCAGTTCTTC. Encoded protein: CASSFAWSGGAYEQFF. The entire variable domain, with the rest obtained from reference TRBV7-2 and TRBJ2-1, is as follows: GAGVSQSPSNKVTEKGKDVELRCDPISGHTALYWYRQSLGQGLEFLIYFQGNSAPDKSGLPSDRFSAERTGGSVSTLTIQRTQQEDSAVYLCASSFAWSGGAYEQFFGPGTRLTVL.

The rearrangement joins TRBV4-1 to TRBJ2-4; the D is unclear. Germline V gives CDR1 MGHRA, CDR2 YSYEKL. V lost 2 bases to trimming and J lost 9 bases, with 11 bases between them. The length of the CDR3 is 13 residues. CDR3 bases: TGCGCCAGCAGCCAATTACTATGGGGCATTCAGTACTTC. It yields the protein CASSQLLWGIQYF.

The rearrangement joins TRBV6-6 to TRBJ1-2; no clear D gene. Per germline, CDR1 MNHNY and CDR2 SVGAGI (reference sequence). The CDR3 length is 15 residues. V lost 6 bases and J 1 base, leaving 15 bases between the germline ends. The CDR3 DNA reads as TGTGCCAGCAGCCTCGATTATGGTGGTAACTATGGCTACACCTTC. Amino acid sequence: CASSLDYGGNYGYTF.

J is TRBJ1-4 and V is TRBV2; D is ambiguous. The V end was cut by 1 base, the J end by 2 bases, with 8 bases between. CDR1 and CDR2 (germline): SNHLY, FYNNEI. This CDR3 is built from 15 residues. The CDR3 DNA is TGTGCCAGCAGTGAAGTAGGGATCACTAATGAAAAACTGTTTTTT. Protein sequence: CASSEVGITNEKLFF. Full variable domain (remainder filled in from reference TRBV2 and TRBJ1-4): EPEVTQTPSHQVTQMGQEVILRCVPISNHLYFYWYRQILGQKVEFLVSFYNNEISEKSEIFDDQFSVERPDGSNFTLKIRSTKLEDSAMYFCASSEVGITNEKLFFGSGTQLSVL.

The V call is TRBV7-6, the J call TRBJ2-4; no reliable D call. With 3 bases removed from V and 0 bases from J, the gap between germline ends came to 15 bases. The germline CDR1 and CDR2 sequences are SGHVS and FNYEAQ. This CDR3 is built from 17 residues. The CDR3 reads CASSFPTLAEAKNIQYF. The CDR3 region has the DNA TGTGCCAGCAGCTTCCCCACCTTAGCCGAAGCCAAAAACATTCAGTACTTC.

The CDR3 DNA reads as TGTGCCAGCAGTTTAGGGACAGCCAACACTGAAGCTTTCTTT. Translated: CASSLGTANTEAFF. The chain is built from TRBV28 and TRBJ1-1, with 7 bases identical to TRBD1. From germline, CDR1 is MDHEN and CDR2 SYDVKM. With 2 bases clipped from V and 2 bases from J, the junction kept 2 bases outside the gene matches. This CDR3 is built from 14 residues.

This chain joins TRBV4-1 and TRBJ2-3; no reliable D call. The V end was cut by 4 bases, the J end by 6 bases, with 8 bases between. CDR1 is MGHRA, CDR2 YSYEKL, per germline. CDR3 length equals 12 residues. The CDR3 reads CASSRLWDTQYF. CDR3 DNA: TGCGCCAGCAGCCGCCTTTGGGATACGCAGTATTTT.

The J gene is TRBJ2-6, the V gene TRBV7-3; a possible D gene is TRBD2 (6 bases). Trimming removed 6 bases from V and 4 bases from J, with 10 bases in between. Germline V gene lookup returns CDR1 SGHTA and CDR2 FQGTGA. The CDR3 has 14 amino acids. This chain's CDR3 is CASRAGSGANVLTF. The CDR3 bases are TGTGCCAGCAGGGCGGGGTCCGGGGCCAACGTCCTGACTTTC.

In its sample, this clone was seen a few times. The V call is TRBV7-8, the J call TRBJ1-5, with 11 positions matching TRBD1. The CDR3 consists of 15 residues. J was trimmed by 5 bases and V by 5 bases; bases with no gene match: 5. Germline loops: CDR1 SGHVS, CDR2 FQNEAQ. This CDR3 reads CASSGPGQGDQPQHF. The CDR3 nucleotides are TGTGCCAGCAGCGGACCGGGACAGGGGGATCAGCCCCAGCATTTT.

In this sample, this clone turned up a few times. The rearrangement joins TRBV28 to TRBJ2-5, with D perhaps being TRBD1 or TRBD2 (5 bases each). The V gene lost 4 bases and the J gene lost 5 bases, with 11 bases spanning the gap. This CDR3 is built from 13 residues. Germline loops: CDR1 MDHEN, CDR2 SYDVKM. The CDR3 reads CASSSGGLETQYF. CDR3 nucleotides: TGTGCCAGCAGTTCTGGGGGTCTCGAGACCCAGTACTTC.

This chain joins TRBV30 and TRBJ1-4; perhaps TRBD1 as D (5 bases). The CDR3 runs to 15 residues. In germline, CDR1 is GTSNPN, CDR2 SVGIG (reference sequence). V shed 0 bases and J shed 3 bases, with 11 bases lying between them. Written as DNA, the CDR3 is TGTGCCTGGAGTGTAGGCGCAGGGTCTAATGAAAAACTGTTTTTT. Translation: CAWSVGAGSNEKLFF.

The chain employs TRBV27 and TRBJ2-1; D is uncertain. The CDR3 has 11 amino acids. Trimming cost V 4 bases and J 6 bases, with 4 bases left between them. Per germline, CDR1 MNHEY and CDR2 SMNVEV (reference sequence). CDR3 DNA: TGTGCCAGCAGTTATGGCAATGAGCAGTTCTTC. It codes for CASSYGNEQFF.

The V call is TRBV6-6, the J call TRBJ2-7; weak D call: TRBD1 (5 bases). Per germline, CDR1 MNHNY and CDR2 SVGAGI (reference sequence). This CDR3 is built from 13 residues. Trimming stripped 2 bases from V and 1 base from J, with 6 bases between. The CDR3 DNA sequence: TGTGCCAGCAGTTACGACAGATCCTACGAGCAGTACTTC. Amino acids: CASSYDRSYEQYF.

The chain uses TRBV6-1 and TRBJ2-7; D call uncertain. The CDR3 consists of 13 residues. Trimming took 2 bases from V and 12 from J, leaving 17 bases between them. Germline V gene sequence: CDR1 MNHNS, CDR2 SASEGT. Written as DNA, the CDR3 is TGTGCCAGCAGTGAACGGCAGGTCCTCTCGTCGTACTTC. Translated, it gives CASSERQVLSSYF.